The rows below give T cell receptor beta chains drawn from one sample of a study of cytomegalovirus exposure and HLA in healthy donors. Repertoires were generated with immunoSEQ multiplex PCR, while TCRdb's copy carries only in-frame clones and drops some. Of 95,000 to 100,000 clones listed, roughly three quarters were seen once; the top ten hold around 7.2%. Sequenced input: PBMCs. The origin of the receptors is a female donor in good health and CMV-seronegative. CDR3s include the opening cysteine and the closing phenylalanine or tryptophan. Each record gives: clone size, V gene, D gene, J gene, CDR3 protein, CDR3 DNA. D genes are given only for firm matches. Clone size is shown for a subset of rows, as once, few, many or a class of expanded clone.

>few|TRBV7-2|NA|TRBJ1-2
CASSLGRQLNYGYTF
TGTGCCAGCAGCTTAGGCCGCCAACTTAACTATGGCTACACCTTC
>once|TRBV19|TRBD1|TRBJ2-7
CASSLSDRGPNEQYF
TGTGCCAGTAGTCTTTCCGACAGGGGACCCAACGAGCAGTACTTC
>NA|TRBV7-6|TRBD2|TRBJ2-7
CASSLMAGDYEQYF
TGTGCCAGCAGCTTAATGGCGGGAGACTACGAGCAGTACTTC
>NA|TRBV19|NA|TRBJ1-6
CASSIDRDNSPLHF
TGTGCCAGTAGTATCGACAGAGATAATTCACCCCTCCACTTT
>NA|TRBV2|NA|TRBJ2-7
CASSEGLALDEQYF
TGTGCCAGCAGTGAAGGGTTAGCGCTCGACGAGCAGTACTTC
>NA|TRBV11-1|NA|TRBJ2-5
CASSFGQGGIQETQYF
TGTGCCAGCAGCTTCGGTCAGGGAGGCATACAAGAGACCCAGTACTTC
>NA|TRBV6-1|NA|TRBJ2-7
CASSDWVAYEQYF
TGTGCCAGCAGTGATTGGGTAGCGTACGAGCAGTACTTC
>NA|TRBV5-1|TRBD2|TRBJ2-3
CASSSERGAEDTQYF
TGCGCCAGCAGCTCTGAGCGGGGGGCCGAAGATACGCAGTATTTT
>NA|TRBV5-6|TRBD2|TRBJ2-3
CASSLALAVNPDTQYF
TGTGCCAGCAGCTTGGCGCTAGCGGTAAACCCAGATACGCAGTATTTT
>NA|TRBV2|TRBD2|TRBJ2-2
CASTTSEAGELFF
TGTGCCAGCACGACTAGCGAAGCCGGGGAGCTGTTTTTT
>NA|TRBV27|TRBD1|TRBJ1-1
CASSSNRGIDTPEAFF
TGTGCCAGCAGTTCAAACAGGGGGATAGATACCCCTGAAGCTTTCTTT
>NA|TRBV11-3|NA|TRBJ2-2
CASRQQPNTGELFF
TGTGCCAGCAGACAGCAGCCGAACACCGGGGAGCTGTTTTTT
>NA|TRBV6-5|NA|TRBJ1-2
CASSYSSGADGYTF
TGTGCCAGCAGTTACTCGTCAGGGGCCGACGGCTACACCTTC
>NA|TRBV15|TRBD2|TRBJ2-5
CATSSPSGLAGDKYQETQYF
TGTGCCACCAGCAGCCCCTCGGGACTAGCGGGAGATAAGTACCAAGAGACCCAGTACTTC
>NA|TRBV7-9|NA|TRBJ1-4
CASSLGGSEEKLFF
TGTGCCAGCAGCCTAGGCGGGAGCGAAGAAAAACTGTTTTTT
>NA|TRBV6-6|NA|TRBJ1-1
CASSYSGGGGTEAFF
TGTGCCAGCAGTTACTCGGGAGGGGGAGGCACTGAAGCTTTCTTT
>NA|TRBV7-9|TRBD1|TRBJ1-6
CSSSTSWTGGNSPLHF
TGTTCCAGCAGCACTTCGTGGACAGGGGGGAATTCACCCCTCCACTTT
>NA|TRBV4-1|NA|TRBJ2-7
CASSQTTASYEQYF
TGCGCCAGCAGCCAAACGACAGCCTCCTACGAGCAGTACTTC
>NA|TRBV5-1|TRBD2|TRBJ2-1
CASSLPTSGSYNEQFF
TGCGCCAGCAGCTTGCCCACTAGCGGGAGCTACAATGAGCAGTTCTTC
>NA|TRBV7-2|TRBD2|TRBJ2-7
CASSPDRTRTLGEQYF
TGTGCCAGCAGCCCCGATCGGACTAGGACCTTAGGCGAGCAGTACTTC
>NA|TRBV29-1|NA|TRBJ1-2
CSVEDYGTGPNYGYTF
TGCAGCGTTGAAGATTACGGGACTGGACCTAACTATGGCTACACCTTC
>few|TRBV5-1|TRBD1|TRBJ2-1
CASSLQGDNEQFF
TGCGCCAGCAGCTTGCAGGGGGACAATGAGCAGTTCTTC
>once|TRBV2|NA|TRBJ1-3
CASIRQGFSGNTIYF
TGTGCCAGCATCCGCCAGGGATTCTCTGGAAACACCATATATTTT
>NA|TRBV7-9|TRBD1|TRBJ2-7
CASSSGQGSEGEQYF
TGTGCCAGCAGCTCTGGACAGGGCTCGGAGGGCGAGCAGTACTTC
>NA|TRBV5-1|NA|TRBJ2-7
CASSSTGTLYEQYF
TGCGCCAGCAGCTCGACAGGGACTCTATACGAGCAGTACTTC
>NA|TRBV30|TRBD1|TRBJ2-7
CAWMGDSSYEQYF
TGTGCCTGGATGGGGGACAGCTCCTACGAGCAGTACTTC
>NA|TRBV5-6|TRBD1|TRBJ2-2
CASSSGTGIGELFF
TGTGCCAGCAGCTCTGGGACAGGGATCGGGGAGCTGTTTTTT
>medium-sized|TRBV6-6|NA|TRBJ1-1
CASRLQGEPFF
TGTGCCAGCAGACTCCAGGGCGAACCTTTCTTT
>NA|TRBV4-1|TRBD2|TRBJ2-6
CASSQRPERGANRSGANVLTF
TGCGCCAGCAGCCAAAGGCCCGAGCGGGGGGCCAATCGCTCTGGGGCCAACGTCCTGACTTTC
>NA|TRBV6-5|TRBD1|TRBJ2-3
CAVRRDRGTDTQYF
TGTGCCGTCAGACGGGACAGGGGAACAGATACGCAGTATTTT
>NA|TRBV6-1|NA|TRBJ1-1
CASKLQENTEAFF
TGTGCCAGCAAGTTACAGGAGAACACTGAAGCTTTCTTT
>NA|TRBV4-1|NA|TRBJ1-1
CASSRRQRNTEAFF
TGCGCCAGCAGCAGGAGGCAGAGGAACACTGAAGCTTTCTTT
>NA|TRBV5-4|NA|TRBJ2-1
CASSARGSNEQFF
TGTGCCAGCAGCGCGAGGGGGTCCAATGAGCAGTTCTTC
>NA|TRBV30|TRBD1|TRBJ1-2
CAWRDRGNRVYGYTF
TGTGCCTGGAGGGACAGGGGGAATCGCGTCTATGGCTACACCTTC
>NA|TRBV29-1|TRBD2|TRBJ2-7
CSVRLAGAYEQYF
TGCAGCGTGCGACTAGCGGGGGCCTACGAGCAGTACTTC
>medium-sized|TRBV6-6|NA|TRBJ2-7
CASTRDITEQYF
TGTGCCAGCACCCGGGACATCACCGAGCAGTACTTC
>few|TRBV11-3|TRBD2|TRBJ2-2
CASSLDGAGGTGELFF
TGTGCCAGCAGCTTAGATGGAGCGGGGGGCACCGGGGAGCTGTTTTTT
>NA|TRBV6-5|NA|TRBJ2-4
CASSLDGIAKNIQYF
TGTGCCAGCAGCCTGGACGGGATAGCCAAAAACATTCAGTACTTC
>NA|TRBV11-2|NA|TRBJ2-1
CASSFPGAGANYNEQFF
TGTGCCAGCAGCTTTCCGGGTGCGGGGGCGAATTACAATGAGCAGTTCTTC
>NA|TRBV6-5|NA|TRBJ1-2
CASSYPAGLGYTF
TGTGCCAGCAGTTACCCCGCAGGGTTAGGCTACACCTTC
>few|TRBV19|NA|TRBJ2-5
CASSIGNRIAGETQYF
TGTGCCAGTAGTATAGGGAACAGAATTGCGGGAGAGACCCAGTACTTC
>NA|TRBV10-3|TRBD1|TRBJ1-2
CAISETIDRGILRENYGYTF
TGTGCCATCAGTGAGACCATAGACAGGGGGATTCTTCGGGAAAACTATGGCTACACCTTC
>NA|TRBV4-2|TRBD2|TRBJ2-3
CASSQGTSGEADTQYF
TGTGCCAGCAGCCAAGGAACTAGCGGGGAGGCAGATACGCAGTATTTT
>NA|TRBV5-6|TRBD1|TRBJ2-7
CASSDTGGEYEQYF
TGTGCCAGCAGCGACACAGGGGGAGAGTACGAGCAGTACTTC
>few|TRBV7-3|TRBD2|TRBJ2-1
CASSLSAAGLGEQFF
TGTGCCAGCAGCTTATCGGCAGCGGGGTTGGGTGAGCAGTTCTTC
>NA|TRBV4-2|NA|TRBJ1-5
CASSQSRWAQPQHF
TGTGCCAGCAGCCAATCAAGGTGGGCTCAGCCCCAGCATTTT
>NA|TRBV5-4|TRBD1|TRBJ1-1
CASSPRAGQGGDTEAFF
TGTGCCAGCAGCCCCCGGGCTGGACAGGGAGGCGATACTGAAGCTTTCTTT
>NA|TRBV28|TRBD2|TRBJ2-7
CASSLAGVFQQYF
TGTGCCAGCAGTTTAGCGGGAGTGTTTCAGCAGTACTTC
>once|TRBV29-1|TRBD1|TRBJ2-3
CSVEGGTGTTDTQYF
TGCAGCGTTGAAGGGGGGACAGGAACCACAGATACGCAGTATTTT
>few|TRBV6-5|TRBD1|TRBJ1-5
CASSRDRGGQPQHF
TGTGCCAGCAGCCGCGACAGGGGTGGTCAGCCCCAGCATTTT